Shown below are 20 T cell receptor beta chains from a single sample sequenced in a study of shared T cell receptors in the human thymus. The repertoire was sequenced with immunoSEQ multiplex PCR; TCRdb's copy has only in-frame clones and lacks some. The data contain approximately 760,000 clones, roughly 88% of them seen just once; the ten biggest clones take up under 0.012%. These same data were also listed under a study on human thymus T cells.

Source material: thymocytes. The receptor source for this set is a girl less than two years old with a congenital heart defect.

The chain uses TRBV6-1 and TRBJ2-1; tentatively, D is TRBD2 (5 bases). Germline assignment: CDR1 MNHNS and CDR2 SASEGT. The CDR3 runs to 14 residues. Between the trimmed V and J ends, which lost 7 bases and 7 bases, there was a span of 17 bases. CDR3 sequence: CASTNLLGPNEQFF. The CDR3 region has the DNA TGTGCCAGCACCAATCTACTAGGGCCGAATGAGCAGTTCTTC.

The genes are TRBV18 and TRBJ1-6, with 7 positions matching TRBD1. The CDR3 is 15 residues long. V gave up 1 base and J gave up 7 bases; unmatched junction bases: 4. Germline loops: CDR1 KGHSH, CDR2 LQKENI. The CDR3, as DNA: TGTGCCAGCTCACCACGTAGACAGGGCAATTCACCCCTCCACTTT. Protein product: CASSPRRQGNSPLHF.

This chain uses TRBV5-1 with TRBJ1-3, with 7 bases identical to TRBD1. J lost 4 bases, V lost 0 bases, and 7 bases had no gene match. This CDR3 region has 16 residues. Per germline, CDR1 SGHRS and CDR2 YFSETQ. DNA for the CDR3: TGCGCCAGCAGCTTGGAGGGTGACAGGGCAGGAAACACCATATATTTT. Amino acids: CASSLEGDRAGNTIYF.

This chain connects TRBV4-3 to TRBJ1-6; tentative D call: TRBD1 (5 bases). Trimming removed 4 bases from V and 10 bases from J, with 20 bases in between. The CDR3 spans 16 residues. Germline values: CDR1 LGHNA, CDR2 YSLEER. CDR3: CASSRDPGPGVSPLHF. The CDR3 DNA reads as TGCGCCAGCAGCCGCGACCCGGGACCGGGAGTATCACCCCTCCACTTT.

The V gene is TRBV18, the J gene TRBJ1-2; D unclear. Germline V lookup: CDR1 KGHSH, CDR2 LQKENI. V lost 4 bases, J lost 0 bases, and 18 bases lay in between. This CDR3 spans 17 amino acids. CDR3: CASSRYSGFLANYGYTF. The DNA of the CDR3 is TGTGCCAGCTCACGATACTCGGGGTTCCTTGCTAACTATGGCTACACCTTC.

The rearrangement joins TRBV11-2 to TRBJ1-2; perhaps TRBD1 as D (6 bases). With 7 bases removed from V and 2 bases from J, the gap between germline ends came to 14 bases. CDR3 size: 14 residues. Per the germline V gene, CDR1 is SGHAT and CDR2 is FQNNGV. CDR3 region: CASNRTGFNYGYTF. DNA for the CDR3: TGTGCCAGCAACAGAACAGGGTTCAACTATGGCTACACCTTC.

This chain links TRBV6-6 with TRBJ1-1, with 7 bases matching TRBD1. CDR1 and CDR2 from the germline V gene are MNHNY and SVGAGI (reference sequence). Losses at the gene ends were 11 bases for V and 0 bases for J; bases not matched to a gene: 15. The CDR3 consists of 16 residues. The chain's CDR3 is CASGPGGFGLNTEAFF. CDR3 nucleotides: TGTGCCTCGGGTCCAGGGGGTTTCGGGTTGAACACTGAAGCTTTCTTT.

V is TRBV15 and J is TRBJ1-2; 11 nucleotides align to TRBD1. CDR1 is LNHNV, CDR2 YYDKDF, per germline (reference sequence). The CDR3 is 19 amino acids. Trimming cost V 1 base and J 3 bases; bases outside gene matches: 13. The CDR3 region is CATSRAGGTGGRSDYGYTF. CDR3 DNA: TGTGCCACCAGCAGAGCGGGGGGGACAGGGGGACGCTCGGACTATGGCTACACCTTC. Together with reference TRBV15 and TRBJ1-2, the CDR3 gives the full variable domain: DAMVIQNPRYQVTQFGKPVTLSCSQTLNHNVMYWYQQKSSQAPKLLFHYYDKDFNNEADTPDNFQSRRPNTSFCFLDIRSPGLGDTAMYLCATSRAGGTGGRSDYGYTFGSGTRLTVV.

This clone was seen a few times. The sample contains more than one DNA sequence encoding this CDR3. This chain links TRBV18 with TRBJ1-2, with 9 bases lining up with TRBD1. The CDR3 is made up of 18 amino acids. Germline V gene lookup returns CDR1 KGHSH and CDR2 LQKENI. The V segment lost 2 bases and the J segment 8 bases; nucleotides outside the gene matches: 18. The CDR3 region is CASSPGTGGRPNTGGYTF. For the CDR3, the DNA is TGTGCCAGCTCACCAGGCACAGGGGGCCGCCCCAACACGGGGGGCTACACCTTC.

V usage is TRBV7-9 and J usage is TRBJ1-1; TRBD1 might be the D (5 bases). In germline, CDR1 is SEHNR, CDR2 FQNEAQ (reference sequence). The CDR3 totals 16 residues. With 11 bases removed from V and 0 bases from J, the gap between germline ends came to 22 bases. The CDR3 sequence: CAGLGEGTEMNTEAFF. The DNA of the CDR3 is TGTGCCGGCCTAGGGGAGGGAACAGAAATGAACACTGAAGCTTTCTTT.

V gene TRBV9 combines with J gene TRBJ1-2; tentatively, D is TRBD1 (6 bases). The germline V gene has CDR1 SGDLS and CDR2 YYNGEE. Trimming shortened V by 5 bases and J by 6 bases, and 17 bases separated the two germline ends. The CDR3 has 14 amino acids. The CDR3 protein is CASSNPGGVDGYTF. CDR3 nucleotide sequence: TGTGCCAGCAGTAACCCGGGGGGCGTGGATGGCTACACCTTC.

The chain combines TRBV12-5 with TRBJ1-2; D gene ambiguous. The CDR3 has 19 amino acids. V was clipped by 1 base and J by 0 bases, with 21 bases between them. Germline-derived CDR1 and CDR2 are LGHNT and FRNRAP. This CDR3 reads CASGLAPPYSTESNYGYTF. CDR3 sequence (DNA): TGTGCTAGTGGTTTGGCCCCACCATATTCGACTGAATCTAACTATGGCTACACCTTC.

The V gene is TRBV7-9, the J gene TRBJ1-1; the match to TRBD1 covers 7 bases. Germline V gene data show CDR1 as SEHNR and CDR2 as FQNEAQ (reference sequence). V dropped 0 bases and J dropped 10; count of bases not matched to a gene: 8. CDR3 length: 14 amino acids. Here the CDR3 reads CASSLARGGWRAFF. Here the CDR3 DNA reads TGTGCCAGCAGCTTAGCGAGAGGGGGCTGGAGAGCTTTCTTT.

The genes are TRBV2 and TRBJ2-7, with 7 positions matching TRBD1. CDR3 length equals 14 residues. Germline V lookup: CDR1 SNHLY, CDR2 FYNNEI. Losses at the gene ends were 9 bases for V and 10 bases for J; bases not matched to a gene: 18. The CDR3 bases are TGTGCCAGGAGTACCCGGGACAGCACCGTCTTCCAGTACTTC. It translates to CARSTRDSTVFQYF.

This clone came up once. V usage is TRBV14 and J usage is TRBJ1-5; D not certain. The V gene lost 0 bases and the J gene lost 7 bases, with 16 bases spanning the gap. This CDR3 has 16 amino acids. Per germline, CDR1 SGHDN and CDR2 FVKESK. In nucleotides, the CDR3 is TGTGCCAGCAGCCAAGACCCACCCGGGATCCGGCAGCCCCAGCATTTT. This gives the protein CASSQDPPGIRQPQHF.

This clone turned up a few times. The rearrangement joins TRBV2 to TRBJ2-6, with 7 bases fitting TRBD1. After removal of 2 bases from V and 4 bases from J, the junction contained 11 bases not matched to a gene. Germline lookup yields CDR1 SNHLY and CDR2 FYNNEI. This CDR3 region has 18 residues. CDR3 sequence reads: CASSEPTTGLEGANVLTF. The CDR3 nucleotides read TGTGCCAGCAGTGAACCGACGACAGGGTTAGAGGGGGCCAACGTCCTGACTTTC.

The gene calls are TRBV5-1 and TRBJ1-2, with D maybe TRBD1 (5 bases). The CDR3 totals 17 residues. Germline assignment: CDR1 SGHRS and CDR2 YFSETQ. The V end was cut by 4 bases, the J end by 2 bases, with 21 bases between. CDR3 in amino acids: CASSAAFRGVGNYGYTF. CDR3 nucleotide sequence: TGCGCCAGCAGCGCAGCTTTTAGGGGCGTGGGGAACTATGGCTACACCTTC.

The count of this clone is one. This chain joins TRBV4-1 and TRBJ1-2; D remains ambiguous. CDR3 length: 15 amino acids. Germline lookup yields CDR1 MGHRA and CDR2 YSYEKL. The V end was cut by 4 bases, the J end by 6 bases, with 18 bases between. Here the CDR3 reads CASSPLAGYVHGYTF. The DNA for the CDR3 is TGCGCCAGCAGCCCGCTAGCAGGTTATGTCCATGGCTACACCTTC.

CDR3 sequence reads: CASSFRVRGYTF. CDR3 nucleotide sequence: TGTGCCAGCAGCTTCAGGGTTCGGGGCTACACCTTC. This rearrangement joins TRBV7-9 to TRBJ1-2; possibly TRBD1 for D (5 bases). The V gene lost 3 bases and the J gene lost 8 bases, with 10 bases spanning the gap. CDR1 is SEHNR, CDR2 FQNEAQ, per germline (reference sequence). The CDR3 length is 12 residues.

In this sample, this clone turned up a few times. As DNA, the CDR3 is TGTGCCAGCAGTGTGTTAGCCGAGAACACTGAAGCTTTCTTT. It encodes CASSVLAENTEAFF. The chain carries TRBV2 and TRBJ1-1, with D uncertain. Germline CDR1 and CDR2: SNHLY and FYNNEI. This CDR3 region has 14 residues. V was trimmed by 4 bases and J by 1 base, leaving 10 bases between them.